This TCR beta chain was obtained from a study of blood T cells in healthy people across ages. The CDR3 consists of 13 residues. Trimming left V 3 bases short and J 4 bases short, with 9 bases between. The germline CDR1 and CDR2 sequences are MNHEY and SMNVEV (reference sequence). As concerns this clonotype: Its target is not known.

Through a sample-barcoded 5' primer and a J-beta primer mix, a second PCR was run for roughly 7 to 12 cycles. MiXCR was run by TCRdb on the 5' RACE reads, yielding one entry per CDR3 protein. The sample has hundreds of thousands of distinct CDR3 sequences; roughly 25% are singletons. Study results and caveats: Diversity estimates drawn from one million T cells were deemed underestimates.

Another study also made use of these data, one on T cells of mothers and their children.

V usage is TRBV27 and J usage is TRBJ1-1; no clear D gene. The clonotype comes from a boy between 10 and 17 years old in good health. The specimen sequenced was blood. In nucleotides, the CDR3 is TGTGCCAGCAGTTTCTCCAGGCCCACTGAAGCTTTCTTT. Its protein product is CASSFSRPTEAFF.